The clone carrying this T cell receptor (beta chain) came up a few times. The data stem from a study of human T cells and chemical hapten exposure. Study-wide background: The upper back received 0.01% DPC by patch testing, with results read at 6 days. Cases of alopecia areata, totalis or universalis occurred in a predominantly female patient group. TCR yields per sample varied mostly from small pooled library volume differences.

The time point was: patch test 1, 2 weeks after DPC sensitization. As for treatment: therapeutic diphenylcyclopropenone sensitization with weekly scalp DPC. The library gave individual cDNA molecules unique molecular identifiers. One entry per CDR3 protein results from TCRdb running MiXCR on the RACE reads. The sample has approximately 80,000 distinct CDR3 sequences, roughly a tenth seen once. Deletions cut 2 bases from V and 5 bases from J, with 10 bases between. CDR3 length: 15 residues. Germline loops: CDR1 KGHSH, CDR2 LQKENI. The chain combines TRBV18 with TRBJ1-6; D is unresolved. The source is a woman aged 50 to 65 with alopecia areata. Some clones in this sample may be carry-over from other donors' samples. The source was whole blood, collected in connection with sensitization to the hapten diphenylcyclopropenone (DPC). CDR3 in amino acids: CASSPSQRNNSPLHF. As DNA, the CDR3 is TGTGCCAGCTCACCAAGCCAACGGAATAATTCACCCCTCCACTTT.